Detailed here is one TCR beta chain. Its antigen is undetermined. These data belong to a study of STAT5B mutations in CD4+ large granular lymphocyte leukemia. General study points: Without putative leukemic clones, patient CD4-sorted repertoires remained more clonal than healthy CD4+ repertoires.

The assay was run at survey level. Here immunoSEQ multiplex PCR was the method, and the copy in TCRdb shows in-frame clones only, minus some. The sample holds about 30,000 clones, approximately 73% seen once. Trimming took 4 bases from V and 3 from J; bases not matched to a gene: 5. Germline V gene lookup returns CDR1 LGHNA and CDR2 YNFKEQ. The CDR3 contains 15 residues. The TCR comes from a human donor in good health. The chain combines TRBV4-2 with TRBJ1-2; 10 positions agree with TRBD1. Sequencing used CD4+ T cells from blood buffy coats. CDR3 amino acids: CASSPGQGLDYGYTF. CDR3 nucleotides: TGTGCCAGCAGCCCGGGACAGGGGTTAGACTATGGCTACACCTTC.